A single sample gave rise to the 25 T cell receptor beta chains below, sequenced in a study of Ad26.COV2.S vaccination and SARS-CoV-2 variants (dated by TCRdb to the early 2020s). Taken with the paper, the label for treatment or condition translates to: around 19 received Ad26.COV2.S at low or high dose, single or two shots; 5 received placebo; per-sample allocation not given. Repertoires of vaccine and placebo recipients were sequenced from samples collected on day 63 after the first injection. The library was built by means of the immunoSEQ multiplex PCR assay. TCRdb obtained this table from immuneACCESS and retained in-frame rearrangements with V and J assigned. These tables miss some clones; where compared with another copy, unresolved V genes account for less than half of the shortfall, and the remainder is unexplained. The sample profile shows around 250,000 clones; roughly nine tenths of them were found once. Together, the top ten hold less than 3.5% of the sample.

Sequencing was performed on peripheral blood, taken in a trial of Ad26.COV2.S vaccine versus placebo. These receptors all come from a person between 18 and 65 years old who received the Ad26.COV2.S COVID-19 vaccine or a placebo.

This clone has just a few counts. The chain links TRBV6-4 to TRBJ2-1; 12 positions match TRBD2. This CDR3 comprises 15 residues. The V gene's germline CDR1 is MRHNA and CDR2 SNTAGT. J lost 6 bases, V lost 7 bases, and 7 bases had no gene match. Here the CDR3 reads CASTNASGGANEQFF. The CDR3 bases are TGTGCCAGCACGAATGCTAGCGGGGGGGCCAATGAGCAGTTCTTC.

This sequence joins TRBV7-2 and TRBJ2-1, with TRBD1 matching over 9 bases. Germline V gene data show CDR1 as SGHTA and CDR2 as FQGNSA. The V segment lost 6 bases and the J segment 10 bases; nucleotides outside the gene matches: 10. CDR3 length: 14 amino acids. The CDR3 loop reads CASSHSGTGFEQFF. The CDR3 nucleotides read TGTGCCAGCAGTCATTCCGGGACAGGGTTCGAGCAGTTCTTC.

In DNA form, the CDR3 reads TGTGCCAGCAGTTTATCCAGACTCTCTGGGGCCAACGTCCTGACTTTC. Amino acid sequence: CASSLSRLSGANVLTF. V gene TRBV27 combines with J gene TRBJ2-6; D remains ambiguous. The CDR3 runs to 16 residues. V was clipped by 0 bases and J by 0 bases, with 6 bases between them. The germline V gene encodes CDR1 MNHEY and CDR2 SMNVEV (reference sequence).

J is TRBJ1-1 and V is TRBV4-2; D possibly corresponds to TRBD1 (6 bases). V was clipped by 0 bases and J by 3 bases, with 14 bases between them. The length of the CDR3 is 16 residues. Germline-derived CDR1 and CDR2 are LGHNA and YNFKEQ. Here the CDR3 DNA reads TGTGCCAGCAGCCAAGAACAGGGTTTGTTGCACACTGAAGCTTTCTTT. This gives the protein CASSQEQGLLHTEAFF.

The V and J genes are TRBV4-3 and TRBJ2-2, with 14 bases matching TRBD2. The CDR3 runs 16 residues. CDR1 is LGHNA, CDR2 YSLEER, per germline. J gave up 4 bases and V 4 bases, and 2 bases lay outside the gene matches. DNA of the CDR3: TGCGCCAGCAGCCTCGGGACTAGCGGGAGCACCGGGGAGCTGTTTTTT. It encodes CASSLGTSGSTGELFF.

This clone appeared a single time. The V and J genes are TRBV11-3 and TRBJ2-3, with 13 bases matching TRBD2. This CDR3 contains 16 residues. Germline V CDR1 and CDR2: SGHNT, YENEEA. With 3 bases clipped from V and 3 bases from J, the junction kept 3 bases outside the gene matches. CDR3 sequence: CASSLTSGGNTDTQYF. The CDR3 nucleotides read TGTGCCAGCAGCTTGACTAGCGGGGGGAATACAGATACGCAGTATTTT.

The V gene is TRBV5-5, the J gene TRBJ1-4, with unresolved D. Germline V gene lookup returns CDR1 SGHKS and CDR2 YYEKEE (reference sequence). Trimming pared 2 bases from V and 8 bases from J, leaving 13 bases between. This CDR3 is 14 amino acids long. The CDR3 DNA reads as TGTGCCAGCAGCTTCGGAGGGCGTGGGGAAAAACTGTTTTTT. Protein sequence: CASSFGGRGEKLFF.

This rearrangement joins TRBV5-1 to TRBJ1-6; unclear D gene. Trimming removed 0 bases at V and 7 bases at J, with 11 bases between. The CDR3 extends over 15 amino acids. CDR1 is SGHRS and CDR2 is YFSETQ in the germline V gene. The CDR3 DNA is TGCGCCAGCAGCTTGGTACGGGAATCAAATTCACCCCTCCACTTT. Translated: CASSLVRESNSPLHF.

The genes are TRBV27 and TRBJ2-1; D gene uncertain. Germline values: CDR1 MNHEY, CDR2 SMNVEV (reference sequence). V dropped 2 bases and J dropped 0 bases, with 11 bases sitting between them. CDR3 length: 16 residues. DNA of the CDR3: TGTGCCAGCAGTTTACTTGGATTTAGCTCCTACAATGAGCAGTTCTTC. Translation: CASSLLGFSSYNEQFF.

This sequence joins TRBV7-2 and TRBJ1-2; tentatively, D is TRBD1 (5 bases). The germline gives CDR1 SGHTA, CDR2 FQGNSA. CDR3 length equals 16 residues. Trimming shortened V by 1 base and J by 7 bases, and 19 bases separated the two germline ends. CDR3 nucleotides: TGTGCCAGCAGCTTAGGGGGCAGCTCGCGAAGGGGTGGCTACACCTTC. Translation: CASSLGGSSRRGGYTF.

About this clone: In the same sample, other DNA sequences code for this CDR3. The chain couples TRBV18 to TRBJ1-5; D not certain. The CDR3 totals 13 residues. V lost 3 bases and J 4 bases, leaving 7 bases between the germline ends. CDR1 is KGHSH, CDR2 LQKENI, per germline. This CDR3 reads CASSPGGNQPQHF. DNA for the CDR3: TGTGCCAGCTCACCCGGAGGGAATCAGCCCCAGCATTTT.

V usage is TRBV27 and J usage is TRBJ1-2; D may be TRBD1 (6 bases). CDR3 length: 15 residues. V was cut by 5 bases and J by 4 bases, with 17 bases left in between. Germline V gene data show CDR1 as MNHEY and CDR2 as SMNVEV (reference sequence). The CDR3 protein is CASSPGLGASYGYTF. The CDR3 nucleotides read TGTGCCAGCAGTCCCGGCCTGGGGGCCTCCTATGGCTACACCTTC.

This clone was found once. The chain is built from TRBV7-2 and TRBJ2-1; 9 nucleotides line up with TRBD1. CDR3 length: 18 amino acids. V was pared by 1 base and J by 6 bases, with 13 bases of the junction left unmatched. CDR1 SGHTA and CDR2 FQGNSA come from the germline V gene. The CDR3 DNA reads TGTGCCAGCAGCTTAGTGTACCTCACAGGGGGCATGGGCAATGAGCAGTTCTTC. Translated, it gives CASSLVYLTGGMGNEQFF. The whole variable domain, filled in from reference TRBV7-2 and TRBJ2-1, reads GAGVSQSPSNKVTEKGKDVELRCDPISGHTALYWYRQSLGQGLEFLIYFQGNSAPDKSGLPSDRFSAERTGGSVSTLTIQRTQQEDSAVYLCASSLVYLTGGMGNEQFFGPGTRLTVL.

The count of this clone is one. The V call is TRBV7-3, the J call TRBJ2-7; D is unresolved. Per the germline V gene, CDR1 is SGHTA and CDR2 is FQGTGA. The germline V and J ends were trimmed by 7 bases and 6 bases, with 19 bases remaining between them. The CDR3 runs to 14 residues. CDR3 amino acids: CASTPQTTPSEQYF. DNA of the CDR3: TGTGCCAGCACCCCTCAGACCACCCCCTCCGAGCAGTACTTC.

This chain connects TRBV6-2 or TRBV6-3 to TRBJ1-1; D ambiguous. The CDR3 spans 14 residues. The germline V gene encodes CDR1 MNHEY and CDR2 SVGEGT. The V end lost 0 bases, the J end lost 2 bases, and 7 bases lay between the germline ends. The CDR3 protein is CASSYSYPNTEAFF. The CDR3 nucleotides are TGTGCCAGCAGTTACTCATACCCAAACACTGAAGCTTTCTTT.

The rearrangement links TRBV11-2 to TRBJ2-5; D possibly uses TRBD1 or TRBD2 (6 bases each). The CDR3 contains 15 residues. The V gene lost 1 base and the J gene lost 2 bases, with 11 bases spanning the gap. CDR1 and CDR2 from the germline V gene are SGHAT and FQNNGV. The CDR3 nucleotides are TGTGCCAGCAGCTTAGCGGGGGCCCGTCAAGAGACCCAGTACTTC. It translates to CASSLAGARQETQYF.

This clone was seen more than once but under ten times. This chain joins TRBV30 and TRBJ1-1; the D is unclear. V dropped 1 base and J dropped 7 bases, with 10 bases sitting between them. Germline V gene data show CDR1 as GTSNPN and CDR2 as SVGIG (reference sequence). CDR3 length: 12 amino acids. CDR3 residues: CAWSARGSEAFF. The CDR3 bases are TGTGCCTGGAGTGCCCGGGGAAGTGAAGCTTTCTTT. The full variable domain, with the rest looked up from reference TRBV30 and TRBJ1-1, is SQTIHQWPATLVQPVGSPLSLECTVEGTSNPNLYWYRQAAGRGLQLLFYSVGIGQISSEVPQNLSASRPQDRQFILSSKKLLLSDSGFYLCAWSARGSEAFFGQGTRLTVV.

The genes are TRBV6-5 and TRBJ2-1; 10 bases agree with TRBD2. The length of the CDR3 is 16 residues. Germline-derived CDR1 and CDR2 are MNHEY and SVGAGI. Trimming removed 4 bases from V and 7 bases from J; junction bases left unmatched: 10. The CDR3, as DNA: TGTGCCAGCAGTTCCTTGGCGAGCGGGGGGGCAAATGAGCAGTTCTTC. Its translation is CASSSLASGGANEQFF.

The rearrangement joins TRBV7-8 to TRBJ2-5; D gene ambiguous. V was shortened by 1 base and J by 3 bases, with 9 bases between the two germline ends. CDR1 SGHVS and CDR2 FQNEAQ come from the germline V gene. The CDR3 is 14 amino acids. The CDR3 DNA reads TGTGCCAGCAGCTTAGTGGCCTTGAAAGAGACCCAGTACTTC. Translation: CASSLVALKETQYF.

J is TRBJ2-7 and V is TRBV5-1, with a possible D match to TRBD1 (5 bases). The germline V gene encodes CDR1 SGHRS and CDR2 YFSETQ. The CDR3 has 14 amino acids. Trimming left V 8 bases short and J 1 base short, with 16 bases between. CDR3 region: CASSPIRQSYEQYF. CDR3 DNA sequence: TGCGCCAGTAGCCCTATTAGACAGTCCTACGAGCAGTACTTC.

V is TRBV6-2 or TRBV6-3 and J is TRBJ2-7, with D possibly TRBD2 on 5 matching bases. The germline V gene encodes CDR1 MNHEY and CDR2 SVGEGT. The CDR3 covers 14 residues. The ends were cut back, 0 bases at V and 3 bases at J, with 9 bases in the middle. The DNA of the CDR3 is TGTGCCAGCAGTTACTCCGTTCGGGGCTACGAGCAGTACGTC. Encoded protein: CASSYSVRGYEQYV.

Written as DNA, the CDR3 is TGTGCCAGCAGCTTAGTGACAGGGGGTGGGGATGGCTACACCTTC. This translates into CASSLVTGGGDGYTF. This chain connects TRBV7-2 to TRBJ1-2; 9 bases match TRBD1. Germline V gene lookup returns CDR1 SGHTA and CDR2 FQGNSA. The CDR3 runs to 15 residues. Trimming cost V 1 base and J 6 bases; bases outside gene matches: 6.

This clone appeared once. This chain links TRBV19 with TRBJ1-4; D is unclear. V lost 1 base and J lost 1, with 7 bases in between. Germline V CDR1 and CDR2: LNHDA, SQIVND (reference sequence). This CDR3 is built from 15 residues. The CDR3 DNA follows: TGTGCCAGTAGTATAGGGGGAGGAACTAATGAAAAACTGTTTTTT. Translated, it gives CASSIGGGTNEKLFF.

This chain connects TRBV5-1 to TRBJ1-2, with a weak D call TRBD1 (6 bases). The CDR3 covers 14 residues. V lost 0 bases to trimming and J lost 5 bases, with 11 bases between them. The germline V gene has CDR1 SGHRS and CDR2 YFSETQ. Here the CDR3 reads CASSLDGGRYGYTF. In nucleotides, the CDR3 is TGCGCCAGCAGCTTGGACGGGGGCAGGTATGGCTACACCTTC.

The V gene is TRBV2, the J gene TRBJ1-6, with D perhaps matching TRBD1 (5 bases). The V end was cut by 5 bases, the J end by 4 bases, with 9 bases between. In germline, CDR1 is SNHLY, CDR2 FYNNEI. The CDR3 is made up of 14 amino acids. CDR3 nucleotide sequence: TGTGCCAGCAGTCCGGAGGGGTATAATTCACCCCTCCACTTT. Amino acid sequence: CASSPEGYNSPLHF.